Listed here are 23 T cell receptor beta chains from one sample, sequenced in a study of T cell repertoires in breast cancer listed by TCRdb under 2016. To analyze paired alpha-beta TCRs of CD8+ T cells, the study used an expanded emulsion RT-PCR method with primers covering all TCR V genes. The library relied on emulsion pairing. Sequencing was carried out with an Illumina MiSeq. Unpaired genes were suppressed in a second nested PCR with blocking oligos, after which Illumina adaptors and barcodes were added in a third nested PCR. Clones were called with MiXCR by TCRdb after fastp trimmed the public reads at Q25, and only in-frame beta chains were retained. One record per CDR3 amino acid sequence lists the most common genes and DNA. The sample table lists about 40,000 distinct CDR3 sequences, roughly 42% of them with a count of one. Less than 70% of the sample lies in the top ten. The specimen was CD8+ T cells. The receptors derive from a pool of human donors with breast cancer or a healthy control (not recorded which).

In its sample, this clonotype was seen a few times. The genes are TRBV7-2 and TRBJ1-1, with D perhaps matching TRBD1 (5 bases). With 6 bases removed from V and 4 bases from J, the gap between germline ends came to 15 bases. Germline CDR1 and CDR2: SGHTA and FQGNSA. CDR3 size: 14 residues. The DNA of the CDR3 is TGTGCCAGCAGGCCCCATCAGGGTGGCACTGAAGCTTTCTTT. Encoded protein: CASRPHQGGTEAFF.

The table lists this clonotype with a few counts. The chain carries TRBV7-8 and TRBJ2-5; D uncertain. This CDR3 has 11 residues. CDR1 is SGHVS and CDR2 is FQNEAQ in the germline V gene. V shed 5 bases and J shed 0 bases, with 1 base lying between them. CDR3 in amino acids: CASSDQETQYF. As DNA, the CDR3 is TGTGCCAGCAGCGACCAAGAGACCCAGTACTTC.

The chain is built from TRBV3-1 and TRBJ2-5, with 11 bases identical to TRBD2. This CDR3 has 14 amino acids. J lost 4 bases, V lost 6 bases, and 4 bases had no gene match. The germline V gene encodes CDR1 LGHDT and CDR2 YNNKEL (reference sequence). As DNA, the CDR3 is TGTGCCAGCAGACTGACTAGCGGGGCAGAGACCCAGTACTTC. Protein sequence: CASRLTSGAETQYF.

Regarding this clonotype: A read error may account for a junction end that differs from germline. CDR3 in amino acids: CAGSFTGSATEAFF. In DNA, the CDR3 is TGTGCCGGCAGTTTTACAGGGTCGGCCACTGAAGCTTTCTTT. The J gene is TRBJ1-1, the V gene TRBV6-5, with a weak D call TRBD1 (6 bases). The CDR3 runs 14 residues. CDR1 and CDR2 (germline): MNHEY, SVGAGI.

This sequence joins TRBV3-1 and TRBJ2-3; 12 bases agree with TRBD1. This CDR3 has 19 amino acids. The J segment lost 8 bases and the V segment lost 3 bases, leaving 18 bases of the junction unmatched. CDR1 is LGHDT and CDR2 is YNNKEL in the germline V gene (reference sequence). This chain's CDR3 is CASSHGTGGRLFHLGTQYF. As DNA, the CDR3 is TGTGCCAGCAGCCACGGGACAGGGGGCAGACTCTTCCACCTTGGTACGCAGTATTTT.

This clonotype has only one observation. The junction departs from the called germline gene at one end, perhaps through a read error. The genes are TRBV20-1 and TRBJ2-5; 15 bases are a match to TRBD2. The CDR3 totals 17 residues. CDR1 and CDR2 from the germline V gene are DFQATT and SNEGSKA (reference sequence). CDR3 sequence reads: CGAQGLAGGLGTETQYF. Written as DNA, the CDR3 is TGCGGTGCTCAGGGACTAGCGGGAGGTTTGGGAACAGAGACCCAGTACTTC.

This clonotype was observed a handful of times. CDR3 bases: TGTGCCAGCAGTGACGATCTAGCGGGAGTTGCGGATGAGCAGTTCTTC. As protein: CASSDDLAGVADEQFF. The chain has TRBV25-1 and TRBJ2-1; 10 positions match TRBD2. The CDR3 runs 16 residues. The germline CDR1 and CDR2 sequences are MGHDK and SYGVNS. The ends lost 3 bases at V and 8 bases at J; junction bases unmatched: 10.

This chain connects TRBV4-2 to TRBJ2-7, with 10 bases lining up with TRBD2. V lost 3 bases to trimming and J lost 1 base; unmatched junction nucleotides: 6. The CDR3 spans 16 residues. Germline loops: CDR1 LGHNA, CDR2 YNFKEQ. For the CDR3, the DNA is TGTGCCAGCAGCCATGAACCGGGACTAGCGTCCTACGAGCAGTACTTC. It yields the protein CASSHEPGLASYEQYF.

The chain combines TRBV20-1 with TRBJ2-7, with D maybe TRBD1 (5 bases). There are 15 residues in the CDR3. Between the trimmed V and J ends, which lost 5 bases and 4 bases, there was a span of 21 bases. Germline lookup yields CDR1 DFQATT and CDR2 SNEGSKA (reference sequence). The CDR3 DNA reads TGCAGTGCTCGATTCGCAGGGATCGATGGTTACGAGCAGTACTTC. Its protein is CSARFAGIDGYEQYF.

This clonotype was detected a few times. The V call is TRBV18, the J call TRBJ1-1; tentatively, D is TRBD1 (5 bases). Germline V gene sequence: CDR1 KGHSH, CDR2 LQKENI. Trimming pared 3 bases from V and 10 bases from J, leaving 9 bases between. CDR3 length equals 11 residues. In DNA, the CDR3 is TGTGCCAGCTCACCCGGGACGGGAGCTTTCTTT. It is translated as CASSPGTGAFF.

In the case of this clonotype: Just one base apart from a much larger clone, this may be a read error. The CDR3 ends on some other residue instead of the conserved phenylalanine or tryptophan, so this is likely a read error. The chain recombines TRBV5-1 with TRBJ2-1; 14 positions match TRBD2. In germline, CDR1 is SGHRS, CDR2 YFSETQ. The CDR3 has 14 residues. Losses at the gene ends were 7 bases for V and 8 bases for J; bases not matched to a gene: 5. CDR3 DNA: TGCGCCAGCCAGGGGGGACTAGCGGGAGATGAGCAGTTCTCC. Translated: CASQGGLAGDEQFS.

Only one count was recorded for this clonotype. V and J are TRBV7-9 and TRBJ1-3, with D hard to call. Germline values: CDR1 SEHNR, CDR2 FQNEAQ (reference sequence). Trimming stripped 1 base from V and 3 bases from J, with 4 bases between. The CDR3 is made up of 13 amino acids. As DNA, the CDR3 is TGTGCCAGCAGCTTAGAGGGTGGAAACACCATATATTTT. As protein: CASSLEGGNTIYF.

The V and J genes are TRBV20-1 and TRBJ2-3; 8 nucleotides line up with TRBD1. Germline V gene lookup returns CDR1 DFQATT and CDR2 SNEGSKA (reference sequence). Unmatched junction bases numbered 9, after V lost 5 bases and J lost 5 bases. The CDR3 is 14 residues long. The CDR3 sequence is CSAGSQGARDTQYF. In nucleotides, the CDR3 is TGCAGTGCTGGTAGCCAGGGGGCCCGAGATACGCAGTATTTT.

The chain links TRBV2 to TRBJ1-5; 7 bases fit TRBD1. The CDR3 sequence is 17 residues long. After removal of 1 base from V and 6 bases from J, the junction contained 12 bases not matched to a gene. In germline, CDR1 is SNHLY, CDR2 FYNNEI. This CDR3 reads CASSEGPHRGGSQPQHF. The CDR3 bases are TGTGCCAGCAGTGAAGGACCCCACAGGGGAGGCAGTCAGCCCCAGCATTTT.

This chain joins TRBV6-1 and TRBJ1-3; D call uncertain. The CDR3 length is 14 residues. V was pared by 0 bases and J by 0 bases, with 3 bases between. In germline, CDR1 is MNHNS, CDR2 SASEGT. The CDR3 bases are TGTGCCAGCAGTGAAGCTTTCTCTGGAAACACCATATATTTT. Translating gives CASSEAFSGNTIYF.

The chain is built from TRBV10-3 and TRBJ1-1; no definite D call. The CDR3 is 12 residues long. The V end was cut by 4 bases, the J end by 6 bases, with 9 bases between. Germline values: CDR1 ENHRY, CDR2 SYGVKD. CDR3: CAISGGSPEAFF. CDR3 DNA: TGTGCCATCAGTGGAGGGAGCCCTGAAGCTTTCTTT.

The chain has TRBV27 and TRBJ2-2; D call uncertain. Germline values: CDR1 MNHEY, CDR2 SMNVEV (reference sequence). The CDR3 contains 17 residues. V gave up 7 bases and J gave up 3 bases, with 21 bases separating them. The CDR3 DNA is TGTGCCAGCACTCAAAATTCGTGGCAGGCCTACACCGGGGAGCTGTTTTTT. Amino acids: CASTQNSWQAYTGELFF.

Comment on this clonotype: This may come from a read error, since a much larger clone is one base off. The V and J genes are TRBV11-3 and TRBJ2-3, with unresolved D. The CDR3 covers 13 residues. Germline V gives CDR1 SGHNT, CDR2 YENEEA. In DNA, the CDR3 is TGTGCCAGCAGCCCAGTAGACACAGATACGCAGTGTTTT. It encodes CASSPVDTDTQCF. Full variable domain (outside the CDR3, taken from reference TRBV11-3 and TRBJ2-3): EAGVVQSPRYKIIEKKQPVAFWCNPISGHNTLYWYLQNLGQGPELLIRYENEEAVDDSQLPKDRFSAERLKGVDSTLKIQPAELGDSAVYLCASSPVDTDTQCFGPGTRLTVL.

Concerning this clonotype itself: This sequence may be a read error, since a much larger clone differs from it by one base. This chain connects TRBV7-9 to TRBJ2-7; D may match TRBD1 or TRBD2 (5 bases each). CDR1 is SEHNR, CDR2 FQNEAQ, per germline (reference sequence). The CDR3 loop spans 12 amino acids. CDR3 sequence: CASSLRGELEPF. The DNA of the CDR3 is TGTGCCAGCAGCTTAAGGGGAGAACTAGAGCCCTTC. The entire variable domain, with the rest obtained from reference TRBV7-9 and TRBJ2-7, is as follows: DTGVSQNPRHKITKRGQNVTFRCDPISEHNRLYWYRQTLGQGPEFLTYFQNEAQLEKSRLLSDRFSAERPKGSFSTLEIQRTEQGDSAMYLCASSLRGELEPFGPGTRLTVT.

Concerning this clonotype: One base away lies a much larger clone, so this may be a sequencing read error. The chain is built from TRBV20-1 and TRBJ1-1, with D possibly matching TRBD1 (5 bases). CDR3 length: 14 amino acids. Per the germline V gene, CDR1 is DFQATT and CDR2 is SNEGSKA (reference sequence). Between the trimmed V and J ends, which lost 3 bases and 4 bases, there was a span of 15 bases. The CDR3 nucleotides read TGCAGTGCTAGGGAAACTACAGGAGGCACTGAAGCTTTCTTT. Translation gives CSARETTGGTEAFF.

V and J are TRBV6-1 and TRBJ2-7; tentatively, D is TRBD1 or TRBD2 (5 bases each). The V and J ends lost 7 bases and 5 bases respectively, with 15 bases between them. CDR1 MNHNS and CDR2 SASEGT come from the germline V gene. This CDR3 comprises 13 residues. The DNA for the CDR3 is TGTGCCAGCACGGGGCTCGACGGGCACGAGCAGTACTTC. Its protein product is CASTGLDGHEQYF.

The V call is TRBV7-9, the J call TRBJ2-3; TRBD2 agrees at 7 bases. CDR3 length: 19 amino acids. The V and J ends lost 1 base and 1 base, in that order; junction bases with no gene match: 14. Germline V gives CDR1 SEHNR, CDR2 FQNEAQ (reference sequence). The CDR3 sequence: CASSLVRASSGVRTDTQYF. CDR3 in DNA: TGTGCCAGCAGCTTAGTACGGGCCTCTAGCGGAGTACGCACAGATACGCAGTATTTT.

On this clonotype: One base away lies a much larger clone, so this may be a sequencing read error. This CDR3 is CAIRTDSTLGDTIYF. The CDR3 DNA follows: TGTGCCATCAGAACTGACTCAACCTTAGGGGACACCATATATTTT. This chain joins TRBV2 and TRBJ1-3; D is perhaps TRBD1 (5 bases). CDR3 size: 15 residues. Germline CDR1 SNHLY, CDR2 FYNNEI. V was clipped by 10 bases and J by 8 bases, with 24 bases between them.